The present T cell receptor beta chain was sequenced within a study of blood T cell repertoires in COVID-19. Study background: Material from acute and convalescent COVID-19 was sourced from the United States, Italy and Spain. Nucleic acid was either cDNA or gDNA, and it came from T cells, B-cell-depleted T cells, or PBMCs.

The length of the CDR3 is 12 residues. Trimming left V 4 bases short and J 5 bases short, with 11 bases between. Germline lookup yields CDR1 GTSNPN and CDR2 SVGIG (reference sequence). In the authors' workflow: Reference gene primers were amplified, and this amplification served to estimate nucleated cell counts. The repertoire was sequenced with immunoSEQ multiplex PCR; TCRdb's copy has only in-frame clones and lacks some. The D gene and trimming were derived from the DNA, and the V and J assignments and clone size from that table. The sample has fewer than 200,000 clones, around 90% seen once; the top ten hold 20% to 30%.

This clonotype was sampled from a man in his fifties or sixties with acute or convalescent COVID-19. This chain connects TRBV30 to TRBJ1-2; D is perhaps TRBD1 (5 bases). The sample comprised peripheral blood. The CDR3 reads CAWISTAYGYTF. Here the CDR3 DNA reads TGTGCCTGGATCTCGACAGCTTATGGCTACACCTTC.